Reported below is one T cell receptor beta chain. Its antigen specificity is not known. Base-call qualities are not available, and no considerably larger clone is one nucleotide away. The method behind the library was 5' RACE. The instrument was an Illumina HiSeq 2500. A second PCR of about 7 to 12 cycles was performed with a sample-barcoded 5' primer and a J-beta primer mix. A template-switch 5' adaptor carrying 12 random nucleotides introduced a unique molecular identifier onto each TCR beta cDNA molecule. Each sample yielded at least 3 million CDR3-containing paired-end reads. All of the RNA was converted into first-strand cDNA using the Mint cDNA synthesis kit, with a TRBC-specific oligonucleotide serving as the primer. Following uracil-DNA glycosylase treatment, all cDNA underwent a first 18-cycle PCR with the universal primers M1SS and BC2_uni_R. As for how the authors treated the data: For normalization, 1 million high-quality reads were randomly selected from each sample, with every read carrying a distinct molecular identifier. Instead of being binned into consensus sequences, reads that shared molecular identifiers were thrown out. MiTCR, set to a Q25 quality threshold and the strictest error-elimination algorithm, was used for CDR3 identification, clonotype clustering and error correction. Lower-bound total TCR beta diversity was estimated with a nonparametric unseen species model using Euler transformation. Through fastp at Q25 and MiXCR, TCRdb rebuilt clones from the public reads, retaining in-frame beta chains. Every CDR3 protein is listed once, alongside the most common genes and DNA of its rows. TCRdb, not the original authors, processed these V and J calls. Present in this sample are 1.5 million to 2 million distinct CDR3 sequences, 28% of which were seen just once. Around 7.7% of the sample is in the top ten clones.

The data originate from a study of blood T cells in healthy people across ages (dated by TCRdb to between 2015 and 2016). Looking at the study overall: In model experiments, roughly one uniquely barcoded TCR beta cDNA molecule per two T cells was captured by template switching. Age-related changes in TCR beta repertoire diversity were measured in the study by deep sequencing normalized with unique cDNA molecular identifiers. To avoid experimental bias, donors of different ages were randomly spread across the sequencing lanes. The donors were split into four age groups: young (average about 15 years), middle-aged (about 40), aged (over 55) and long-lived (roughly 88). The study analyzed two additional independent replicas of 1 million unique cDNA reads from the same blood draw for two donors, one aged 18 to 30 and one aged 80 or older. Broad study findings and their caveats: Donor CMV infection status was unknown, potentially confounding age-related changes in expanded clonotypes. Compared with the aged group, the long-lived group had more naive CD4+ T cells, fewer expanded clones and increased TCR diversity, a pattern suggesting age selection. There was a strong correlation between observed TCR beta diversity and the percentage of naive T cells measured by flow cytometry. Observed TCR beta diversity per million T cells fell roughly linearly with age, and a significant reduction was already apparent by age roughly 40. Conclusive comparison of naive and antigen-experienced compartments was prevented by the profiling of bulk unsorted PBMCs. Estimates of total diversity from one million sequenced T cells were regarded as lower bounds and underestimates.

Systemically healthy Caucasian individuals from Russia, over 30 in total and aged roughly 6 to 100 years, were included as donors. Each donor gave around 9 milliliters of peripheral blood, collected into EDTA-treated Vacutainer tubes. Ficoll-Paque density-gradient centrifugation was used to isolate PBMCs, with at least 7 million per sample. Total RNA, at least 6 micrograms per sample, was extracted from PBMCs with Trizol reagent. The percentages of naive CD45RAhigh/CD27high T cells were determined by flow cytometry on a PBMC aliquot from every donor. The sequence came from a woman younger than 45 in good health. Sequencing was done on a sample of blood.

This receptor has the CDR3 CASGAPSPYSYNEQFF. The base sequence is TGTGCCAGCGGGGCCCCGAGTCCCTACTCCTACAATGAGCAGTTCTTC. This sequence uses TRBV6-5 and TRBJ2-1; the D gene is possibly TRBD1, with 5 bases matching. The germline V gene yields MNHEY for CDR1 and SVGAGI for CDR2. Taken from cysteine to phenylalanine, the CDR3 has 16 residues. Solely the CDR3 DNA is kept, with 48 bases framed from the first base. V drops 8 bases and J drops 0 bases, leaving 17 bases in between.